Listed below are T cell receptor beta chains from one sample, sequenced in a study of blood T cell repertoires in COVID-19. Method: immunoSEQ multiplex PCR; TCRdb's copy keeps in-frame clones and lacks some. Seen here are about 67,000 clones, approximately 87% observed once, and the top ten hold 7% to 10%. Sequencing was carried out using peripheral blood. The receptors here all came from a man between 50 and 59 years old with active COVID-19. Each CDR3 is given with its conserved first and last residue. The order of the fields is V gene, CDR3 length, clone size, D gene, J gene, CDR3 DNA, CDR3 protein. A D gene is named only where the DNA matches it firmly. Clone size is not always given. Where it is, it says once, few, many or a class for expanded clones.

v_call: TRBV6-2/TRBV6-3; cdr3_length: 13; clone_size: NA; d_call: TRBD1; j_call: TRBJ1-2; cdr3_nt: TGTGCCAGCAGCAAACAGGGGGTTGATGGCTACACCTTC; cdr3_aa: CASSKQGVDGYTF
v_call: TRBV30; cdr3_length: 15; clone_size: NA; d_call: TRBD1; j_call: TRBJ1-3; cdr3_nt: TGTGCCTGGAGCCGACAGGGTTCGGGACGAAACACCATATATTTT; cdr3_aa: CAWSRQGSGRNTIYF
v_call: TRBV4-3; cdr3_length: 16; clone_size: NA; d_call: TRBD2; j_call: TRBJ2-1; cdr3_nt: TGCGCCAGCAGCCATCTTAGCGGGGGTCGTTACAATGAGCAGTTCTTC; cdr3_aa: CASSHLSGGRYNEQFF
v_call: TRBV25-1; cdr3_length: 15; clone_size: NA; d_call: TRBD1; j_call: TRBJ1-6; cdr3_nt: TGTGCCAGTCGTCCAAACACAGGGGCTAATTCACCCCTCCACTTT; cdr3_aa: CASRPNTGANSPLHF
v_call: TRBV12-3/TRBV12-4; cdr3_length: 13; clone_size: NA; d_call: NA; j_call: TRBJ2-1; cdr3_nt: TGTGCCAGCAGTTTAGACGGGAACAATGAGCAGTTCTTC; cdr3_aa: CASSLDGNNEQFF
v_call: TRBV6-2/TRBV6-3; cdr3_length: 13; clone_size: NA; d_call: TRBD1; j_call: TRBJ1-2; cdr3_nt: TGTGCCAGCAGCCCGCGGGACAGCTATGGCTACACCTTC; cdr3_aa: CASSPRDSYGYTF
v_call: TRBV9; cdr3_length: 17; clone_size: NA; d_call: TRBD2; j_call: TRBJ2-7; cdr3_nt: TGTGCCAGCAGCGTGGGTCCCGGGACTAGCGCTTCCTACGAGCAGTACTTC; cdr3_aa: CASSVGPGTSASYEQYF
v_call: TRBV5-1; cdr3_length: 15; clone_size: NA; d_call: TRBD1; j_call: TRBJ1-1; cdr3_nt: TGCGCCAGCAGCTCGCAAGGGACAGGGAACACTGAAGCTTTCTTT; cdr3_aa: CASSSQGTGNTEAFF
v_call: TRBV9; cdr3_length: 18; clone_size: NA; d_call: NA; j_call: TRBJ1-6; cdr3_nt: TGTGCCAGCAGCGTACCTGCGGAAGGCGGAGGCTATAATTCACCCCTCCACTTT; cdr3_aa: CASSVPAEGGGYNSPLHF
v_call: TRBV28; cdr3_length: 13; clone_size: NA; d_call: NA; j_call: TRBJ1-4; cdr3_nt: TGTGCCAGCAGTCGGGTCAGAGGAGAAAAACTGTTTTTT; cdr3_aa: CASSRVRGEKLFF
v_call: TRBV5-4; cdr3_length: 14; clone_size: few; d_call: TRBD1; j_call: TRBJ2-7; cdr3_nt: TGTGCCAGCAGCTTGTACAGGGGTGGGAACGAGCAGTACTTC; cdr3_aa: CASSLYRGGNEQYF
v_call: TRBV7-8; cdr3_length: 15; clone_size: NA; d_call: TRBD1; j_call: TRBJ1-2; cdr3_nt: TGTGCCAGCAGCTTAGCGTCGCAGGGGGGTTATGGCTACACCTTC; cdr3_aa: CASSLASQGGYGYTF
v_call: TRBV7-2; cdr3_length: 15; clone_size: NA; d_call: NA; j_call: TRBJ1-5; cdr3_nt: TGTGCCAGCAGCTTCAGTGCAGGAAGCAATCAGCCCCAGCATTTT; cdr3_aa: CASSFSAGSNQPQHF
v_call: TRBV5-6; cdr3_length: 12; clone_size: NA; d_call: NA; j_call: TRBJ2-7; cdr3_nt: TGTGCCAGCAGCTTTGCAGGGGACGAGCAGTACTTC; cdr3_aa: CASSFAGDEQYF
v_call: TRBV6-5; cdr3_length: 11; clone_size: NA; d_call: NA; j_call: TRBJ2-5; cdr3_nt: TGTGCCAGCCGCAGGGGAGAGACCCAGTACTTC; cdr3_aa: CASRRGETQYF
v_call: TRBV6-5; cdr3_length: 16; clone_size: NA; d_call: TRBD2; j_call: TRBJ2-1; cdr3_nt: TGTGCCAGCAGTTACTCTAGCGGGGGCCCCAGTAAGGAGCAGTTCTTC; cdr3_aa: CASSYSSGGPSKEQFF
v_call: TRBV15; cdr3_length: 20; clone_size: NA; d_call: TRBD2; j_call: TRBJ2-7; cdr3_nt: TGTGCCACCAGCAGAGATGTTTTCCCGGCTAGCGGGGGCTACTCCTACGAGCAGTACTTC; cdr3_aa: CATSRDVFPASGGYSYEQYF
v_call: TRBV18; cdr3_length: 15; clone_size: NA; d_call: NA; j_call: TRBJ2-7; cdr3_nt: TGTGCCAGCGCCCAGGGGCAGCACACGATGAACGAGCAGTACTTC; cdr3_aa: CASAQGQHTMNEQYF
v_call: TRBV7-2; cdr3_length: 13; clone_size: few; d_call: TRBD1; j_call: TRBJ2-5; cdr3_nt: TGTGCCAGCAGCGTGGGACAGCTGGAGACCCAGTACTTC; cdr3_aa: CASSVGQLETQYF
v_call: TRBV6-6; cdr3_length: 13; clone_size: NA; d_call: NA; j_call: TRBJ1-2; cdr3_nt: TGTGCCAGTAGCCCCCGGAGGGACTATGGCTACACCTTC; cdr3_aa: CASSPRRDYGYTF